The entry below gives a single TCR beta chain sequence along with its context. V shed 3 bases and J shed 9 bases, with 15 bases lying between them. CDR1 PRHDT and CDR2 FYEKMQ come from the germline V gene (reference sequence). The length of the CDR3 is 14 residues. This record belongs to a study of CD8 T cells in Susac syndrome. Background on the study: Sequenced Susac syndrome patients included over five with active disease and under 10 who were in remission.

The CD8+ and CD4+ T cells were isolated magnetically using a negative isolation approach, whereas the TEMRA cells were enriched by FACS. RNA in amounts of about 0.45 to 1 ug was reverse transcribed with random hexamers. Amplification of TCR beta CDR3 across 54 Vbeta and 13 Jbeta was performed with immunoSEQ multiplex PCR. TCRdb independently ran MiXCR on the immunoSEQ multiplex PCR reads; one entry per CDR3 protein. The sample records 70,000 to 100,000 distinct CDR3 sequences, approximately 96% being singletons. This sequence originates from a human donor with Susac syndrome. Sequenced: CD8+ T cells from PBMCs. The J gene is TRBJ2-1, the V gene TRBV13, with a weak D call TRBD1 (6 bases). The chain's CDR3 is CASSFYRAPPEQFF. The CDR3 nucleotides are TGTGCCAGCAGCTTTTACAGGGCGCCACCTGAGCAGTTCTTC.